These 21 T cell receptor beta chains were all obtained from the same sample, sequenced in a study of cytomegalovirus exposure and HLA in healthy donors (dated by TCRdb to about 2017). The protocol used for the library was the immunoSEQ multiplex PCR assay. For the multiplex PCR, a mixture combining 60 forward primers for TCR Vbeta segments and 13 reverse primers for TCR Jbeta segments was used. TCRdb took over this immuneACCESS table, retaining in-frame rearrangements with V and J assigned. Such tables are incomplete; in checked studies, under half of the missing clones stem from an unresolved V gene, and the remainder is unexplained. Within this sample are some 130,000 clones, with around 73% of them counted one time only. The ten largest account for over 1% of the sample. Sequencing was carried out using PBMCs. These receptors originate from a woman in her forties in good health and CMV-seronegative.

The gene calls are TRBV29-1 and TRBJ1-1, with D tentatively TRBD1 (5 bases). CDR3 length: 12 amino acids. V lost 6 bases and J lost 5, with 13 bases in between. In germline, CDR1 is SQVTM, CDR2 ANQGSEA. This chain's CDR3 is CSVLIRGTEAFF. The CDR3 DNA follows: TGCAGCGTACTAATACGGGGGACTGAAGCTTTCTTT.

The rearrangement links TRBV13 to TRBJ1-2, with D unclear. The CDR3 loop spans 16 amino acids. V was shortened by 5 bases and J by 3 bases, with 19 bases between the two germline ends. The germline V gene has CDR1 PRHDT and CDR2 FYEKMQ (reference sequence). The CDR3 nucleotides read TGTGCCAGCAGCGCAGGTACGGCCTCTCCGCACTATGGCTACACCTTC. It encodes CASSAGTASPHYGYTF.

V and J are TRBV2 and TRBJ2-2, with TRBD1 as a possible D gene (5 bases). The CDR3 contains 14 residues. V was clipped by 10 bases and J by 7 bases, with 19 bases between them. Germline CDR1 reads SNHLY; CDR2 reads FYNNEI. This chain's CDR3 is CATGRSGWDGELFF. Written as DNA, the CDR3 is TGTGCCACCGGCCGCTCAGGGTGGGACGGGGAGCTGTTTTTT.

The table lists this clone with a count of one. The chain links TRBV19 to TRBJ1-5; a weak D match, TRBD1 (5 bases). Germline V lookup: CDR1 LNHDA, CDR2 SQIVND (reference sequence). The CDR3 is 15 residues long. Trimming cost V 1 base and J 4 bases, with 11 bases left between them. DNA for the CDR3: TGTGCCAGTAGTATAGCAGTGCAGGGAAATCAGCCCCAGCATTTT. Its translation: CASSIAVQGNQPQHF.

The chain links TRBV7-9 to TRBJ2-5; TRBD1 matches 11 bases. This CDR3 has 14 amino acids. V lost 6 bases, J lost 7 bases, and 7 bases stayed unmatched. The germline V gene encodes CDR1 SEHNR and CDR2 FQNEAQ (reference sequence). DNA of the CDR3: TGTGCCAGCAGATCGGACAGGGGGCGGTGGACCCAGTACTTC. Amino acids: CASRSDRGRWTQYF.

The chain joins TRBV15 to TRBJ2-7, with D possibly matching TRBD2 (6 bases). The ends were cut back, 5 bases at V and 3 bases at J, with 17 bases in the middle. Germline V gene lookup returns CDR1 LNHNV and CDR2 YYDKDF (reference sequence). The CDR3 has 15 amino acids. CDR3 protein: CATSAKLFGGYEQYF. The CDR3 DNA reads as TGTGCCACCAGCGCTAAATTGTTCGGGGGCTACGAGCAGTACTTC.

The chain has TRBV9 and TRBJ2-5; 8 bases map to TRBD2. This CDR3 comprises 15 residues. Per the germline V gene, CDR1 is SGDLS and CDR2 is YYNGEE. After removal of 1 base from V and 2 bases from J, the junction contained 4 bases not matched to a gene. CDR3 in amino acids: CASSVLSGGQETQYF. DNA for the CDR3: TGTGCCAGCAGCGTATTAAGCGGGGGACAAGAGACCCAGTACTTC.

This clone has a handful of counts. V usage is TRBV2 and J usage is TRBJ1-4, with a weak D call TRBD1 (6 bases). The V and J ends lost 9 bases and 8 bases respectively, with 16 bases between them. This CDR3 is 13 amino acids long. Germline V gives CDR1 SNHLY, CDR2 FYNNEI. In DNA, the CDR3 is TGTGCCAGTATAACAGGGTTGGACGAAAAACTGTTTTTT. It yields the protein CASITGLDEKLFF.

J is TRBJ2-5 and V is TRBV11-2; 11 nucleotides line up with TRBD2. Germline trimming cut 1 base from V and 4 bases from J; bases unmatched to any gene: 2. The CDR3 is made up of 15 amino acids. The V gene's germline CDR1 is SGHAT and CDR2 FQNNGV. The CDR3 spells CASSLGLAGSETQYF. Written as DNA, the CDR3 is TGTGCCAGCAGCTTAGGACTAGCGGGGTCAGAGACCCAGTACTTC.

This clone was observed a handful of times. The chain joins TRBV28 to TRBJ1-2, with 8 nucleotides matching TRBD1. This CDR3 has 13 amino acids. V was clipped by 5 bases and J by 5 bases; unmatched bases: 4. Germline loops: CDR1 MDHEN, CDR2 SYDVKM. The CDR3 region is CASSPDRVYGYTF. CDR3 nucleotides: TGTGCCAGCAGTCCGGACAGGGTTTATGGCTACACCTTC.

The J gene is TRBJ1-2, the V gene TRBV1; the table's TRBD1 call for D was not verified on the DNA. TRBV1 is designated a pseudogene. CDR3 length: 16 residues. The CDR3 region is CTSSPSNDRGNYGYTF. The CDR3 nucleotides are TGCACCAGCAGCCCGAGTAACGACAGGGGGAACTATGGCTACACCTTC.

The chain carries TRBV9 and TRBJ2-5; 11 nucleotides match TRBD2. Losses at the gene ends were 0 bases for V and 5 bases for J; bases not matched to a gene: 6. Per the germline V gene, CDR1 is SGDLS and CDR2 is YYNGEE. CDR3 size: 16 residues. CDR3 loop: CASSVVSGGAGETQYF. CDR3 coding DNA: TGTGCCAGCAGCGTAGTTAGCGGGGGGGCCGGGGAGACCCAGTACTTC. Variable domain in full (rest from reference TRBV9 and TRBJ2-5): DSGVTQTPKHLITATGQRVTLRCSPRSGDLSVYWYQQSLDQGLQFLIQYYNGEERAKGNILERFSAQQFPDLHSELNLSSLELGDSALYFCASSVVSGGAGETQYFGPGTRLLVL.

This rearrangement joins TRBV6-5 to TRBJ1-1; TRBD1 matches at 7 bases. Trimming at V came to 5 bases and at J to 3 bases, leaving 6 bases not matched to a gene. The CDR3 totals 14 residues. The germline V gene encodes CDR1 MNHEY and CDR2 SVGAGI. CDR3 sequence: CASSVETGYTEAFF. For the CDR3, the DNA is TGTGCCAGCAGTGTCGAGACAGGGTACACTGAAGCTTTCTTT.

This clone was counted a single time. This chain joins TRBV27 and TRBJ1-2; D is unclear. V was cut by 6 bases and J by 4 bases, with 12 bases left in between. Per germline, CDR1 MNHEY and CDR2 SMNVEV (reference sequence). CDR3 length equals 13 residues. CDR3: CASRPSGGYGYTF. The CDR3 DNA reads TGTGCCAGCAGACCCTCGGGAGGCTATGGCTACACCTTC.

The V gene is TRBV5-1, the J gene TRBJ1-1; TRBD1 is a possible D gene (6 bases). This CDR3 has 13 amino acids. V lost 2 bases, J lost 4 bases, and 9 bases lay in between. Looked up from germline, CDR1 is SGHRS and CDR2 is YFSETQ. The CDR3 bases are TGCGCCAGCAGCTTCACAGGGAGCACTGAAGCTTTCTTT. Translating it yields CASSFTGSTEAFF.

The V gene is TRBV2, the J gene TRBJ1-2, with TRBD1 matching 7 bases. The J segment lost 4 bases and the V segment lost 5 bases, leaving 7 bases of the junction unmatched. In germline, CDR1 is SNHLY, CDR2 FYNNEI. The CDR3 has 14 amino acids. The CDR3 reads CASSQTGQVYGYTF. The CDR3 DNA follows: TGTGCCAGCAGTCAAACCGGACAGGTCTATGGCTACACCTTC.

The chain combines TRBV4-1 with TRBJ2-5; 8 bases are a match to TRBD2. CDR1 and CDR2 from the germline V gene are MGHRA and YSYEKL. The CDR3 contains 20 residues. V lost 0 bases, J lost 4 bases, and 19 bases stayed unmatched. CDR3 in DNA: TGCGCCAGCAGCCAAGACTACCAGACTGTGTTGGCGGGGGGTCCAGAGACCCAGTACTTC. The encoded protein is CASSQDYQTVLAGGPETQYF.

The rearrangement uses TRBV5-1 and TRBJ2-2; D is unclear. CDR3 length: 16 residues. CDR1 is SGHRS and CDR2 is YFSETQ in the germline V gene. The V end was cut by 0 bases, the J end by 0 bases, with 9 bases between. CDR3: CASSLGAGSNTGELFF. The CDR3 bases are TGCGCCAGCAGCTTGGGGGCTGGATCGAACACCGGGGAGCTGTTTTTT. Complete variable domain (other parts from reference TRBV5-1 and TRBJ2-2): KAGVTQTPRYLIKTRGQQVTLSCSPISGHRSVSWYQQTPGQGLQFLFEYFSETQRNKGNFPGRFSGRQFSNSRSEMNVSTLELGDSALYLCASSLGAGSNTGELFFGEGSRLTVL.

V is TRBV7-9 and J is TRBJ1-5, with D possibly being TRBD1 (5 bases). The CDR3 is 15 residues long. V gave up 0 bases and J gave up 0 bases, with 6 bases separating them. Germline V gene data show CDR1 as SEHNR and CDR2 as FQNEAQ (reference sequence). CDR3 bases: TGTGCCAGCAGCTTAGCAGGGGATAGCAATCAGCCCCAGCATTTT. Translated: CASSLAGDSNQPQHF.

V usage is TRBV5-1 and J usage is TRBJ1-1; the D is unclear. CDR1 SGHRS and CDR2 YFSETQ come from the germline V gene. The V end was cut by 0 bases, the J end by 0 bases, with 9 bases between. The CDR3 has 15 amino acids. CDR3: CASSLERNMNTEAFF. CDR3 nucleotides: TGCGCCAGCAGCTTGGAAAGAAACATGAACACTGAAGCTTTCTTT.

J is TRBJ2-1 and V is TRBV7-6, with 11 nucleotides matching TRBD2. The CDR3 consists of 16 residues. V shed 1 base, J shed 5 bases, and the junction held 4 bases outside the gene matches. Germline lookup yields CDR1 SGHVS and CDR2 FNYEAQ. CDR3 DNA: TGTGCCAGCAGCTTAGGGGGACTAGCGGCTAACAATGAGCAGTTCTTC. This encodes CASSLGGLAANNEQFF.